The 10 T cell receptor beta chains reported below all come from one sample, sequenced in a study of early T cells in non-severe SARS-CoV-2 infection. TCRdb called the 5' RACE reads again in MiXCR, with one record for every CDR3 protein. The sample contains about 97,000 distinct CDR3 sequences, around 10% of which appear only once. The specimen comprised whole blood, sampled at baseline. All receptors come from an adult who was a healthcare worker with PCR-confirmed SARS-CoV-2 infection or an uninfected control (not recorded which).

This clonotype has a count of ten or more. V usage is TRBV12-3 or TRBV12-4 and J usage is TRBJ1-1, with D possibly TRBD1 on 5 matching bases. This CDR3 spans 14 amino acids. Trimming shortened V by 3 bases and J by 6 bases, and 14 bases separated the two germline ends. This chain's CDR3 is CASSFGRDVPEAFF. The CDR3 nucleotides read TGTGCCAGCAGTTTCGGTCGGGACGTCCCTGAAGCTTTCTTT.

The chain's CDR3 is CASSLIDDNEQFF. The DNA of the CDR3 is TGTGCCAGCAGCTTAATCGATGACAATGAGCAGTTCTTC. The chain recombines TRBV7-3 with TRBJ2-1; D unresolved. V was pared by 1 base and J by 5 bases, with 6 bases between. The CDR3 extends over 13 amino acids. Germline CDR1 SGHTA, CDR2 FQGTGA.

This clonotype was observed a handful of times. The CDR3 DNA is TGTGCCAGCAGCCCACTAGCGTCTCCGGTCGAGCAGTACTTC. Its translation: CASSPLASPVEQYF. The V call is TRBV7-8, the J call TRBJ2-7, with 7 bases fitting TRBD2. The CDR3 extends over 14 amino acids. The trim removed 5 bases at V and 6 bases at J, leaving 10 bases unmatched. The V gene's germline CDR1 is SGHVS and CDR2 FQNEAQ.

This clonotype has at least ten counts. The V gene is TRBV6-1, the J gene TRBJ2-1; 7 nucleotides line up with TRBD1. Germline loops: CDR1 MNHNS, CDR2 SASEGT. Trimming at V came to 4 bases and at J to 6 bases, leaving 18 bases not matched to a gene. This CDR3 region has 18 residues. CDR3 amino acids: CASSGSGTVKGLGNEQFF. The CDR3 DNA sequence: TGTGCCAGCAGTGGATCCGGGACAGTTAAGGGCTTGGGCAATGAGCAGTTCTTC.

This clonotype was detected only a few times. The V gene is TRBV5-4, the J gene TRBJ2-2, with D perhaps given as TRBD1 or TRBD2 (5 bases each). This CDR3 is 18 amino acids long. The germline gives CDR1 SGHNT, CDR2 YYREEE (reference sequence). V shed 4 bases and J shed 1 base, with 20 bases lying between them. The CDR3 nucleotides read TGTGCCAGCAGCCCCCGGGTCGGGGCGGGTTGGAACACCGGGGAGCTGTTTTTT. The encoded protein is CASSPRVGAGWNTGELFF.

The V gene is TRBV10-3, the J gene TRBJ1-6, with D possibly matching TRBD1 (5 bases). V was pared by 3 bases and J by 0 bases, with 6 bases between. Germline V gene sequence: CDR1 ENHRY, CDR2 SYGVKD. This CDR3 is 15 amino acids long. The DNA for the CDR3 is TGTGCCATCAGTGAAGACAGCTCCTATAATTCACCCCTCCACTTT. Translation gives CAISEDSSYNSPLHF.

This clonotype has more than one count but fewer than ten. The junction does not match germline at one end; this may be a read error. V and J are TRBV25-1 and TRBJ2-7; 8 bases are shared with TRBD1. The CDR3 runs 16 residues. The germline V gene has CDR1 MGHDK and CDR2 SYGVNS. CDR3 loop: CASSEATGTGSSEQYF. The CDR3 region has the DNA TGTGCCAGCAGTGAAGCCACCGGGACAGGCTCCTCCGAGCAGTACTTC.

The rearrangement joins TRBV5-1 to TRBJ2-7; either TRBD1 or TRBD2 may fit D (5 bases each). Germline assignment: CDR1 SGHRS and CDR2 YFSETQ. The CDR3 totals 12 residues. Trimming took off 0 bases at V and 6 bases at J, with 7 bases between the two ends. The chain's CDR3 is CASSLDGGEQYF. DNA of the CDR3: TGCGCCAGCAGCTTGGATGGGGGCGAGCAGTACTTC.

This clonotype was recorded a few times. This CDR3 reads CAISHTTASVSGANVLTF. The CDR3 DNA is TGTGCCATCAGTCATACCACAGCGTCGGTCTCTGGGGCCAACGTCCTGACTTTC. The chain links TRBV10-3 to TRBJ2-6; D unresolved. The CDR3 has 18 residues. The V gene lost 5 bases and the J gene lost 0 bases, with 17 bases spanning the gap. The germline V gene has CDR1 ENHRY and CDR2 SYGVKD.

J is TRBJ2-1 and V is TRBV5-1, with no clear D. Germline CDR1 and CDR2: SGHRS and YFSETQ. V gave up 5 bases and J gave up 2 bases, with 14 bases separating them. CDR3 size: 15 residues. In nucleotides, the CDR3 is TGCGCCAGCAGGCCGGCGGAGACCCCCTACAATGAGCAGTTCTTC. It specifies CASRPAETPYNEQFF.